These T cell receptor beta chains were read from a single sample in a study of cytomegalovirus exposure and HLA in healthy donors. Sequencing used immunoSEQ multiplex PCR; TCRdb keeps in-frame clones, though not all of them. The table includes over 60,000 clones, about 70% detected once. Specimen: PBMCs. The source of these receptors is a man between 18 and 29 years old in good health and CMV-seronegative. Both conserved end residues are part of each CDR3. The D gene is left open where the match is weak. Size tells how often a clone was seen (once, few, many) or the class of an expanded clone, and some rows leave it out.

length | J | size | V | D | CDR3 | DNA
16 | TRBJ1-6 | . | TRBV6-4 | TRBD1 | CASSPQGALDNSPLHF | TGTGCCAGCAGCCCACAGGGGGCTCTTGATAATTCACCCCTCCACTTT
14 | TRBJ1-2 | few | TRBV7-8 | TRBD1 | CASSFRAGGYGYTF | TGTGCCAGCAGCTTCAGGGCAGGGGGCTATGGCTACACCTTC
14 | TRBJ2-2 | few | TRBV10-3 | . | CATQGGLNTGELFF | TGTGCCACCCAGGGGGGCCTGAACACCGGGGAGCTGTTTTTT
15 | TRBJ1-1 | . | TRBV2 | . | CASRSSGQANTEAFF | TGTGCCAGCAGATCCTCGGGACAAGCGAACACTGAAGCTTTCTTT
14 | TRBJ1-6 | few | TRBV6-6 | TRBD1 | CASSYEDRDSPLHF | TGTGCCAGCAGTTATGAGGACAGGGATTCACCCCTCCACTTT
15 | TRBJ2-3 | . | TRBV5-6 | . | CASSLAGWGTDTQYF | TGTGCCAGCAGCTTGGCGGGGTGGGGCACAGATACGCAGTATTTT
16 | TRBJ2-7 | . | TRBV9 | TRBD1 | CASSVAGTGVLYEQYF | TGTGCCAGCAGCGTAGCTGGGACAGGGGTACTATACGAGCAGTACTTC
16 | TRBJ1-2 | . | TRBV19 | . | CASSIQIGGRRNGYTF | TGTGCCAGTAGTATCCAAATCGGGGGGAGAAGGAATGGCTACACCTTC
14 | TRBJ1-4 | . | TRBV15 | . | CATSRGGYAEKLFF | TGTGCCACCAGCAGGGGGGGGTATGCGGAAAAACTGTTTTTT
17 | TRBJ2-7 | . | TRBV5-4 | TRBD2 | CASSHGPSLAGGYEQYF | TGTGCCAGCAGCCATGGTCCCTCACTAGCGGGGGGCTACGAGCAGTACTTC
12 | TRBJ1-2 | . | TRBV28 | . | CASRPSNYGYTF | TGTGCCAGCAGACCTAGTAACTATGGCTACACCTTC
15 | TRBJ1-2 | . | TRBV2 | . | CASSEGGLLSYGYTF | TGTGCCAGCAGTGAGGGCGGGCTACTGAGCTATGGCTACACCTTC
12 | TRBJ1-6 | . | TRBV27 | . | CASSLLNSPLHF | TGTGCCAGCAGTTTACTCAATTCACCCCTCCACTTT
12 | TRBJ2-1 | . | TRBV5-1 | . | CASSSRTGLWFF | TGCGCCAGCAGCTCCCGCACAGGGTTGTGGTTCTTC
15 | TRBJ2-1 | . | TRBV19 | TRBD1 | CASTEDRDSYNEQFF | TGTGCCAGCACAGAGGACAGGGATTCCTACAATGAGCAGTTCTTC
14 | TRBJ1-6 | . | TRBV19 | TRBD1 | CASSPGTGGPPLHF | TGTGCCAGTAGCCCCGGGACAGGGGGTCCACCCCTCCACTTT
14 | TRBJ1-2 | . | TRBV2 | TRBD1 | CASRRDRGQDGYTF | TGTGCCAGCAGGAGAGACAGGGGGCAGGATGGCTACACCTTC
13 | TRBJ2-5 | . | TRBV9 | TRBD1 | CASSVGTGETQYF | TGTGCCAGCAGCGTAGGGACAGGGGAGACCCAGTACTTC
14 | TRBJ2-5 | once | TRBV6-5 | . | CASSPLRGQETQYF | TGTGCCAGCAGCCCCTTACGGGGGCAAGAGACCCAGTACTTC
14 | TRBJ1-5 | . | TRBV2 | . | CASSGRFSNQPQHF | TGTGCCAGCAGTGGGAGGTTTAGCAATCAGCCCCAGCATTTT
16 | TRBJ1-4 | . | TRBV4-3 | TRBD1 | CASSAGGLYTNEKLFF | TGCGCCAGCAGTGCAGGGGGCTTGTATACTAATGAAAAACTGTTTTTT
13 | TRBJ2-1 | . | TRBV6-1 | TRBD2 | CASGLAGRYEQFF | TGTGCCAGCGGACTAGCGGGGCGGTATGAGCAGTTCTTC
10 | TRBJ1-1 | . | TRBV30 | . | CAWWQAGAFF | TGTGCCTGGTGGCAGGCGGGAGCTTTCTTT
14 | TRBJ2-2 | . | TRBV6-4 | . | CASSANLQAGELFF | TGTGCCAGCAGCGCCAACTTACAGGCCGGGGAGCTGTTTTTT
19 | TRBJ2-1 | . | TRBV28 | TRBD2 | CASSFFLAGVVSSYNEQFF | TGTGCCAGCAGTTTTTTCCTAGCGGGGGTCGTTAGCTCCTACAATGAGCAGTTCTTC
15 | TRBJ1-5 | . | TRBV6-6 | TRBD1 | CASSYSRTGDQPQHF | TGTGCCAGCAGTTACTCTAGGACAGGGGATCAGCCCCAGCATTTT
15 | TRBJ1-1 | . | TRBV7-9 | TRBD1 | CASSAGDRGNTEAFF | TGTGCCAGCAGCGCCGGGGACAGGGGGAACACTGAAGCTTTCTTT
13 | TRBJ2-3 | . | TRBV18 | . | CASSRQSTDTQYF | TGTGCCAGCTCTCGACAGAGCACAGATACGCAGTATTTT
17 | TRBJ2-2 | . | TRBV10-3 | TRBD1 | CAISRDRGTSTTGELFF | TGTGCCATCAGTAGGGACAGGGGGACGAGTACGACCGGGGAGCTGTTTTTT
14 | TRBJ1-6 | . | TRBV6-4 | . | CASSVLLGRAPLHF | TGTGCCAGCAGTGTCCTGCTGGGGAGAGCACCCCTCCACTTT
12 | TRBJ2-2 | . | TRBV10-1 | . | CASSESGGELFF | TGCGCCAGCAGTGAGTCCGGCGGGGAGCTGTTTTTT
14 | TRBJ2-3 | . | TRBV5-1 | . | CASSLVRGTDTQYF | TGCGCCAGCAGCTTGGTGAGGGGCACAGATACGCAGTATTTT
14 | TRBJ2-2 | . | TRBV19 | . | CASKQGVRPGELFF | TGTGCCAGTAAACAGGGCGTGAGGCCCGGGGAGCTGTTTTTT
14 | TRBJ2-5 | . | TRBV5-1 | TRBD1 | CASSLGTAQETQYF | TGCGCCAGCAGCTTAGGGACAGCCCAAGAGACCCAGTACTTC
15 | TRBJ2-2 | once | TRBV5-1 | . | CASSPKDRNTGELFF | TGCGCCAGCAGCCCCAAGGACAGGAACACCGGGGAGCTGTTTTTT
13 | TRBJ2-1 | . | TRBV2 | . | CASSVKRLNEQFF | TGTGCCAGCAGTGTGAAGCGGCTCAATGAGCAGTTCTTC
13 | TRBJ1-5 | . | TRBV6-6 | TRBD1 | CASTDRGGQPQHF | TGTGCCAGCACAGACAGGGGAGGACAGCCCCAGCATTTT
15 | TRBJ1-1 | . | TRBV2 | . | CASSERGGLNTEAFF | TGTGCCAGCAGTGAAAGGGGGGGCTTGAACACTGAAGCTTTCTTT
17 | TRBJ2-3 | . | TRBV15 | TRBD2 | CATSSPGVAGGPDTQYF | TGTGCCACCAGCAGCCCCGGGGTAGCGGGGGGGCCCGATACGCAGTATTTT
17 | TRBJ1-2 | . | TRBV7-8 | . | CASSLARVGRDAYGYTF | TGTGCCAGCAGCTTAGCGCGGGTCGGCAGAGACGCCTATGGCTACACCTTC
14 | TRBJ1-6 | . | TRBV28 | TRBD1 | CASSFLTGNPPLHF | TGTGCCAGCAGTTTCTTGACAGGGAACCCACCCCTCCACTTT
16 | TRBJ1-2 | . | TRBV28 | . | CASSPASLNSNYGYTF | TGTGCCAGCAGCCCCGCATCACTGAACTCTAACTATGGCTACACCTTC
16 | TRBJ2-1 | few | TRBV5-4 | TRBD1 | CASSFSMRQGNNEQFF | TGTGCCAGCAGTTTTTCCATGAGACAGGGAAACAATGAGCAGTTCTTC
17 | TRBJ2-1 | . | TRBV19 | . | CASSALRGTSSYNEQFF | TGTGCCAGTAGTGCCCTCAGGGGTACGAGCTCCTACAATGAGCAGTTCTTC
16 | TRBJ1-1 | . | TRBV4-1 | TRBD1 | CASSQGGIHRGTEAFF | TGCGCCAGCAGCCAAGGAGGGATTCACAGGGGCACTGAAGCTTTCTTT
16 | TRBJ1-5 | few | TRBV28 | . | CASSPGGFNSNQPQHF | TGTGCCAGCAGTCCGGGAGGGTTTAATAGCAATCAGCCCCAGCATTTT
13 | TRBJ2-1 | . | TRBV6-1 | . | CASSLSQVNEQFF | TGTGCCAGCAGTCTTAGTCAGGTCAATGAGCAGTTCTTC
14 | TRBJ1-2 | . | TRBV7-3 | . | CASSPNDGSRGYTF | TGTGCCAGCAGCCCTAACGATGGGAGCCGGGGCTACACCTTC
13 | TRBJ1-6 | . | TRBV5-4 | . | CASSADYNSPLHF | TGTGCCAGCAGCGCGGACTATAATTCACCCCTCCACTTT
17 | TRBJ2-3 | once | TRBV4-2 | . | CASSQKGQGRNTDTQYF | TGTGCCAGCAGCCAAAAGGGCCAGGGAAGAAACACAGATACGCAGTATTTT
14 | TRBJ2-7 | . | TRBV2 | TRBD2 | CASRGSGGAYEQYF | TGTGCCAGCAGGGGGAGCGGGGGAGCTTACGAGCAGTACTTC
15 | TRBJ2-6 | . | TRBV11-2 | . | CASSPQNSGANVLTF | TGTGCCAGCAGCCCCCAGAACTCTGGGGCCAACGTCCTGACTTTC
17 | TRBJ1-1 | once | TRBV28 | TRBD1 | CASSLPGTGAMNTEAFF | TGTGCCAGCAGTTTACCCGGGACAGGGGCCATGAACACTGAAGCTTTCTTT
14 | TRBJ2-3 | . | TRBV6-4 | TRBD2 | CASSDTSGTDTQYF | TGTGCCAGCAGTGACACTAGCGGCACAGATACGCAGTATTTT
16 | TRBJ1-5 | . | TRBV30 | TRBD1 | CAWSRDRGGPNQPQHF | TGTGCCTGGAGTCGGGACAGGGGAGGGCCTAATCAGCCCCAGCATTTT
15 | TRBJ1-2 | few | TRBV7-2 | TRBD1 | CASSSQQGDHFGYTF | TGTGCCAGCAGCTCTCAACAGGGGGACCACTTTGGCTACACCTTC
15 | TRBJ2-1 | few | TRBV9 | TRBD2 | CASSEGLAGGGEQFF | TGTGCCAGCAGCGAGGGACTAGCGGGGGGAGGTGAGCAGTTCTTC
14 | TRBJ1-1 | . | TRBV19 | TRBD1 | CASSTTGLRTEAFF | TGTGCCAGTAGTACGACAGGGCTTCGGACTGAAGCTTTCTTT
15 | TRBJ2-3 | . | TRBV5-4 | TRBD1 | CASRTGAFSTDTQYF | TGTGCCAGCAGAACAGGGGCCTTTAGCACAGATACGCAGTATTTT
17 | TRBJ2-7 | once | TRBV5-1 | TRBD1 | CASSILGDSRRTYEQYF | TGCGCCAGCAGCATACTAGGGGACAGCCGTCGAACCTACGAGCAGTACTTC